This is a list of T cell receptor beta chains from one sample in a study of control samples from healthy donors and cancer patients. This table comes from immunoSEQ multiplex PCR, and its TCRdb copy is limited to in-frame clones, with some not included. The table has some 100,000 clones, roughly 87% seen once; the top ten hold over 15%. Sequenced sample: blood. Receptors originate from a woman aged 50 to 60 in good health. Both conserved end residues are part of each CDR3. Clone size, where shown, is once, few, many, or a class for clones that have expanded.

cdr3_aa,v_call,clone_size
CASSPRQGRYGYTF,TRBV6-5,few
CASGHRSAYYNEQFF,TRBV5-8,NA
CATSDGLGLAVSNTGELFF,TRBV24-1,NA
CASSFRPKGTDTQYF,TRBV7-2,NA
CASSVRGGQPQHF,TRBV18,NA
CAISKSTDGNTEAFF,TRBV10-3,NA
CASSPLGGASTSGRRESSYNEQFF,TRBV19,NA
CASSLDRGREYEQYF,TRBV5-6,NA
CASSPTGASNQPQHF,TRBV5-5,NA
CAWSVAGVSSPLHF,TRBV30,NA
CASSSSSYYEQYF,TRBV28,NA
CASSSRPGRSNTEAFF,TRBV5-4,NA
CAWSVYRTSGFTDTQYF,TRBV30,NA
CAWRVNTEAFF,TRBV30,NA
CASSKGGPPGGNTIYF,TRBV21-1,NA
CASSARGVSYEQYF,TRBV5-6,few
CASSAPVGGSDTQYF,TRBV5-4,NA
CASGQSRSGNTIYF,TRBV10-2,NA
CASSLEGLRDRTLDHTEAFF,TRBV11-3,once
CASSQEGRGHYNEQFF,TRBV4-3,NA
CASSQGPTRPQHF,TRBV4-3,NA
CASSSRLVPYEQYF,TRBV13,NA
CASRAGTSGSGTDTQYF,TRBV7-6,NA
CASSSTGQSANYGYTF,TRBV7-2,NA
CASSPIHLPNFSGNTIYF,TRBV18,once
CASSLEYPGILGGEQFF,TRBV7-2,NA
CAWRGRGVINTGELFF,TRBV30,NA
CASSQEGGTEAFF,TRBV4-3,NA
CASSFRIEAFF,TRBV11-2,few
CASSPGGASYGYTF,TRBV3-1/TRBV3-2,NA
CASSRSDRGKGSPLHF,TRBV3-1/TRBV3-2,NA
CASSYLETGGTEAFF,TRBV6-2/TRBV6-3,NA
CASSYSWPGGTGELFF,TRBV6-5,NA
CASSPAELTQYF,TRBV12-3/TRBV12-4,NA
CASSAGEEGGYTF,TRBV13,NA
CASSLTGQGKRTEAFF,TRBV7-2,NA
CASSLTGGDGYTF,TRBV6-5,NA
CASQGVISTEAFF,TRBV19,NA
CASSESGQGRNEQFF,TRBV25-1,many
CASSLVTGSSYEQYF,TRBV11-2,NA
CASSLVFNGYTF,TRBV13,few
CASSGIAGEGETQYF,TRBV2,NA
CASSLGQNQPQHF,TRBV7-2,NA
CAWRGDTEAFF,TRBV30,NA
CASSQDKGVLGQGNSPLHF,TRBV4-3,NA
CASSPGTGGGYTF,TRBV9,NA